Below are 25 T cell receptor beta chains sequenced from a single sample in a study of T cells in women clearing cervical HPV infection. This table comes from immunoSEQ multiplex PCR, and its TCRdb copy is limited to in-frame clones, with some not included. The sample totals around 35,000 clones. Sequenced material: blood buffy coat. The receptor set was obtained from a woman aged 18 to 75 with a cervical HPV16 infection that either progressed to CIN3+ or cleared (not recorded which).

Worth noting for this clone: The CDR3 is cut off 3 residues early in the read; its end comes from the germline J gene. The chain joins TRBV7-3 to TRBJ2-4; D may be TRBD2 (5 bases). The V end was cut by 1 base, the J end by 8 bases, with 12 bases between. This CDR3 comprises 14 residues. Germline V CDR1 and CDR2: SGHTA, FQGTGA. This CDR3 reads CASSLMGGLDIQYF. The CDR3 DNA, read in part, is TGTGCCAGCAGCTTAATGGGCGGGTTGGACATT. The whole variable domain, filled in from reference TRBV7-3 and TRBJ2-4, reads GAGVSQTPSNKVTEKGKYVELRCDPISGHTALYWYRQSLGQGPEFLIYFQGTGAADDSGLPNDRFFAVRPEGSVSTLKIQRTERGDSAVYLCASSLMGGLDIQYFGAGTRLSVL.

As regards this clone: The sequence runs out 3 residues before the end of the CDR3; the remainder is reconstructed from the germline J gene. This chain links TRBV12-3 or TRBV12-4 with TRBJ2-3; 9 nucleotides match TRBD1. Unmatched junction bases numbered 4, after V lost 7 bases and J lost 2 bases. This CDR3 contains 14 residues. The sequenced CDR3 bases are TGTGCCAGCAACCGGGACAGGGCCACAGATACG. Its protein product is CASNRDRATDT. The full-length CDR3 reads as CASNRDRATDTQYF.

A remark on this clone: Read coverage stops 3 residues before the CDR3 terminus; the germline J gene supplies the remainder. The chain carries TRBV20-1 and TRBJ1-2; D remains unclear. V lost 2 bases and J 0 bases, leaving 16 bases between the germline ends. The CDR3 is made up of 16 amino acids. Germline CDR1 and CDR2: DFQATT and SNEGSKA (reference sequence). The CDR3 loop is CSARLLQGGPNYGYTF. The DNA read from the CDR3 is TGCAGTGCTAGACTATTACAAGGAGGGCCTAACTATGGC.

On this clone: Read coverage stops 3 residues before the CDR3 terminus; the germline J gene supplies the remainder. V is TRBV18 and J is TRBJ1-1; 8 bases map to TRBD1. The germline V gene has CDR1 KGHSH and CDR2 LQKENI. V trimming: 5 bases; J trimming: 3 bases; junction bases outside the gene matches: 8. The CDR3 length is 15 residues. CDR3 region: CASSRRQGKDTEAFF. The part of the CDR3 DNA that was read is TGTGCCAGCTCAAGACGACAGGGGAAGGACACTGAA.

Regarding this clone: The missing CDR3 end, 3 residues past where the read stops, is filled in from the germline J gene. The V and J genes are TRBV19 and TRBJ2-4; tentative D call: TRBD1 (5 bases). The germline V gene encodes CDR1 LNHDA and CDR2 SQIVND (reference sequence). The CDR3 has 15 residues. The CDR3: CASSIDWPGNYGQYF. CDR3 DNA (partial): TGTGCCAGTAGTATAGATTGGCCAGGGAACTATGGT.

Notes on this clone: The read halts 3 residues ahead of the CDR3 end, with the missing end drawn from the germline J gene. The V gene is TRBV30, the J gene TRBJ2-2; TRBD1 aligns across 8 bases. The CDR3 extends over 12 amino acids. The germline V gene encodes CDR1 GTSNPN and CDR2 SVGIG (reference sequence). V trimming: 8 bases; J trimming: 6 bases; junction bases outside the gene matches: 5. CDR3: CAGTGGPGELFF. The sequenced CDR3 bases are TGTGCCGGGACAGGAGGTCCCGGGGAG.

With regard to this clone: The CDR3 end is not reached by the read, which stops 3 residues before it; the germline J gene fills it in. The V and J genes are TRBV30 and TRBJ2-5, with D tentatively TRBD2 (7 bases). V was shortened by 0 bases and J by 6 bases, with 14 bases between the two germline ends. Germline loops: CDR1 GTSNPN, CDR2 SVGIG (reference sequence). The CDR3 spans 14 residues. The CDR3 sequence is CAWSVRRGLKTQYF. The covered CDR3 bases are TGTGCCTGGAGTGTTAGGCGGGGGCTGAAGACC.

About this clone itself: The sequenced fragment ends 3 residues before the CDR3 boundary, so the rest is inferred from the germline J gene. The rearrangement links TRBV19 to TRBJ2-2; no reliable D call. CDR1 LNHDA and CDR2 SQIVND come from the germline V gene (reference sequence). The CDR3 has 15 residues. The CDR3 here is CASSIVGLPIEKLFF. The part of the CDR3 DNA that was read is TGTGCCAGTAGTATAGTGGGCTTGCCTATCGAAAAG.

About this clone: The read finishes 3 residues shy of the CDR3 end, and the germline J gene is used to complete it. This rearrangement joins TRBV14 to TRBJ2-1; TRBD1 agrees at 8 bases. The CDR3 covers 15 residues. Germline loops: CDR1 SGHDN, CDR2 FVKESK. The J segment lost 1 base and the V segment lost 4 bases, leaving 3 bases of the junction unmatched. The sequenced CDR3 bases are TGTGCCAGCAGCCTATGGACAGGGTCCTACAATGAG. It encodes CASSLWTGSYNE. The entire CDR3 sequence reads CASSLWTGSYNEQFF.

Concerning this clone: The sequence runs out 3 residues before the end of the CDR3; the remainder is reconstructed from the germline J gene. V and J are TRBV5-1 and TRBJ2-5; 8 bases line up with TRBD1. This CDR3 has 15 residues. Trimming cost V 9 bases and J 5 bases; bases outside gene matches: 15. CDR1 and CDR2 (germline): SGHRS, YFSETQ. The CDR3 bases that were read are TGCGCCACCGGATTGGGCGGACAGGGCTATGAGACC. This gives the protein CATGLGGQGYET. The CDR3 as a whole reads CATGLGGQGYETQYF.

CDR3: CASSPIQGSNQPQHF. The DNA read from the CDR3 is TGTGCCAGCAGTCCTATACAGGGAAGCAATCAGCCC. The rearrangement uses TRBV2 and TRBJ1-5; D might be TRBD1 (6 bases). The sequence runs out 3 residues before the end of the CDR3; the remainder is reconstructed from the germline J gene. The ends were cut back, 5 bases at V and 1 base at J, with 12 bases in the middle. This CDR3 is 15 amino acids long. Germline V gene data show CDR1 as SNHLY and CDR2 as FYNNEI.

Note on this clone: The CDR3 end is not reached by the read, which stops 3 residues before it; the germline J gene fills it in. The rearrangement uses TRBV19 and TRBJ1-5; 7 nucleotides match TRBD1. Germline CDR1 is LNHDA and CDR2 is SQIVND (reference sequence). Unmatched junction bases numbered 4, after V lost 7 bases and J lost 1 base. This CDR3 has 14 amino acids. The part of the CDR3 DNA that was read is TGTGCCAGTAATATGGGACAGAGCAATCAGCCC. Protein product: CASNMGQSNQP. The entire CDR3 reads CASNMGQSNQPQHF.

Notes on this clone: Read coverage stops 3 residues before the CDR3 terminus; the germline J gene supplies the remainder. The rearrangement joins TRBV7-2 to TRBJ2-2; possibly TRBD1 for D (6 bases). The germline V gene has CDR1 SGHTA and CDR2 FQGNSA. The CDR3 extends over 14 amino acids. The CDR3 loop is CASSHRELSSPLFF. Partial CDR3 DNA: TGTGCCAGCTCGCACAGGGAACTATCCTCACCG.

On this clone: The CDR3 end is not reached by the read, which stops 3 residues before it; the germline J gene fills it in. The rearrangement links TRBV5-1 to TRBJ1-2, with a possible D match to TRBD1 (5 bases). From germline, CDR1 is SGHRS and CDR2 YFSETQ. CDR3 length: 15 residues. Trimming shortened V by 0 bases and J by 4 bases, and 13 bases separated the two germline ends. CDR3 DNA (partial): TGCGCCAGCAGCTTGGGGACAACATCGGCCTATGGC. It is translated as CASSLGTTSAYG. The CDR3 in full is CASSLGTTSAYGYTF.

The CDR3 here is CASSLAPDSLAKNIQYF. The DNA read from the CDR3 is TGCGCCAGCAGCTTGGCCCCGGACTCACTAGCCAAAAACATT. The chain carries TRBV5-1 and TRBJ2-4, with a weak D call TRBD2 (5 bases). The read stops 3 residues short of the end of the CDR3; the missing end is completed from the germline J gene. Germline assignment: CDR1 SGHRS and CDR2 YFSETQ. V was pared by 0 bases and J by 0 bases, with 13 bases between. The CDR3 is made up of 17 amino acids.

In the case of this clone: The read ends 3 residues before the CDR3 terminus; that terminus is restored from the germline J gene. This chain connects TRBV5-1 to TRBJ1-1; TRBD1 matches 9 bases. CDR3 length: 15 amino acids. Germline assignment: CDR1 SGHRS and CDR2 YFSETQ. V was pared by 3 bases and J by 0 bases, with 3 bases of the junction left unmatched. Here the CDR3 reads CASSSGTGMNTEAFF. The DNA read from the CDR3 is TGCGCCAGCAGCTCAGGGACAGGGATGAACACTGAA.

On this clone itself: Read coverage stops 3 residues before the CDR3 terminus; the germline J gene supplies the remainder. V gene TRBV10-3 combines with J gene TRBJ2-1; TRBD2 matches 8 bases. The CDR3 consists of 12 residues. The V and J ends lost 9 bases and 6 bases, in that order; junction bases with no gene match: 4. Per germline, CDR1 ENHRY and CDR2 SYGVKD. The CDR3 protein is CAIGLAPNEQFF. The CDR3 bases that were read are TGTGCCATTGGACTAGCCCCCAATGAG.

This CDR3 reads CSARDSLKGREKTQYF. The sequenced CDR3 bases are TGCAGTGCTAGGGACAGTCTTAAGGGGAGGGAGAAGACC. This chain links TRBV20-1 with TRBJ2-5, with D possibly matching TRBD2 (7 bases). The sequenced fragment ends 3 residues before the CDR3 boundary, so the rest is inferred from the germline J gene. The ends were cut back, 3 bases at V and 6 bases at J, with 23 bases in the middle. Germline CDR1 is DFQATT and CDR2 is SNEGSKA (reference sequence). The length of the CDR3 is 16 residues.

The CDR3 sequence is CASSPGLAGANEQFF. CDR3 DNA (partial): TGTGCCAGCAGCCCTGGACTAGCGGGGGCAAATGAG. This chain uses TRBV11-2 with TRBJ2-1; TRBD2 matches at 13 bases. Read sequence stops 3 residues before the CDR3 end, and the germline J gene provides the missing end. The V gene's germline CDR1 is SGHAT and CDR2 FQNNGV. The V segment lost 5 bases and the J segment 7 bases; nucleotides outside the gene matches: 5. CDR3 size: 15 residues.

Concerning this clone: The read terminates 3 residues before the CDR3 end, so the remaining end is supplied by the germline J gene. V is TRBV5-1 and J is TRBJ1-4, with 8 bases matching TRBD1. This CDR3 comprises 16 residues. Germline assignment: CDR1 SGHRS and CDR2 YFSETQ. The DNA read from the CDR3 is TGCGCCAGCAGCTGGCAGGGGGCGCAGGATAATTCACCA. This codes for CASSWQGAQDNSP. The whole CDR3 reads CASSWQGAQDNSPLFF.

Comments on this clone: The sequence runs out 3 residues before the end of the CDR3; the remainder is reconstructed from the germline J gene. J is TRBJ2-1 and V is TRBV20-1; TRBD2 agrees at 7 bases. Germline CDR1 DFQATT, CDR2 SNEGSKA (reference sequence). The CDR3 runs to 14 residues. V lost 3 bases, J lost 3 bases, and 5 bases stayed unmatched. CDR3 sequence reads: CSARVRTSYNEQFF. The sequenced CDR3 bases are TGCAGTGCTAGGGTCAGGACTAGCTACAATGAG.

Note on this clone: Sequencing ends 3 residues short of the CDR3 end; the germline J gene provides the rest. The chain has TRBV30 and TRBJ2-7; 9 bases map to TRBD1. J lost 6 bases, V lost 5 bases, and 11 bases had no gene match. The CDR3 has 14 residues. Germline V gene data show CDR1 as GTSNPN and CDR2 as SVGIG (reference sequence). CDR3 in amino acids: CAWARDRVLREQYF. The CDR3 bases that were read are TGTGCCTGGGCTCGGGACAGGGTTCTTCGCGAG.

Concerning this clone: The read is 3 residues too short to cover the CDR3 end, so that end is filled in from the germline J gene. The rearrangement joins TRBV28 to TRBJ1-3, with D maybe TRBD1 (6 bases). The length of the CDR3 is 13 residues. V was clipped by 3 bases and J by 4 bases, with 7 bases between them. Germline CDR1 is MDHEN and CDR2 is SYDVKM. This chain's CDR3 is CASSLDSGNTIYF. The sequenced CDR3 bases are TGTGCCAGCAGTTTGGACAGCGGAAACACC.

A word on this clone: The CDR3 extends 3 residues past the end of the read, so its final part is completed from the germline J gene. The genes are TRBV5-1 and TRBJ2-2; TRBD1 might be the D (6 bases). The V gene's germline CDR1 is SGHRS and CDR2 YFSETQ. CDR3 length equals 14 residues. CDR3 bases read: TGCGCCAGCAGCTTGGGACAGGAAGGAGAAAAG. The encoded protein is CASSLGQEGEK. The whole CDR3 is CASSLGQEGEKLFF.

Notes on this clone: The read stops 3 residues short of the end of the CDR3; the missing end is completed from the germline J gene. The chain uses TRBV2 and TRBJ1-6, with D tentatively TRBD1 (5 bases). Germline CDR1 SNHLY, CDR2 FYNNEI. V was pared by 8 bases and J by 4 bases, with 15 bases between. There are 15 residues in the CDR3. Here the CDR3 reads CASCRERQYNSPLHF. The covered CDR3 bases are TGTGCCAGCTGTAGGGAGCGACAGTATAATTCACCC. Supplemented by reference TRBV2 and TRBJ1-6, the full variable domain reads EPEVTQTPSHQVTQMGQEVILRCVPISNHLYFYWYRQILGQKVEFLVSFYNNEISEKSEIFDDQFSVERPDGSNFTLKIRSTKLEDSAMYFCASCRERQYNSPLHFGNGTRLTVT.